This T cell receptor beta chain was identified in a study of control samples from healthy donors and cancer patients. The method was immunoSEQ multiplex PCR; TCRdb's version includes in-frame clones alone and lacks a portion of them. The sample holds about 84,000 clones, roughly 89% seen once. CDR3 length: 14 residues. Germline CDR1 is MGHRA and CDR2 is YSYEKL. The V end lost 4 bases, the J end lost 6 bases, and 14 bases lay between the germline ends. This receptor was taken from a man between 25 and 39 years old in good health. Sample: blood. The chain joins TRBV4-1 to TRBJ2-3; tentative D call: TRBD2 (7 bases). CDR3 in amino acids: CASSPLTGGDTQYF. The CDR3 bases are TGCGCCAGCAGCCCCTTGACGGGGGGCGATACGCAGTATTTT.